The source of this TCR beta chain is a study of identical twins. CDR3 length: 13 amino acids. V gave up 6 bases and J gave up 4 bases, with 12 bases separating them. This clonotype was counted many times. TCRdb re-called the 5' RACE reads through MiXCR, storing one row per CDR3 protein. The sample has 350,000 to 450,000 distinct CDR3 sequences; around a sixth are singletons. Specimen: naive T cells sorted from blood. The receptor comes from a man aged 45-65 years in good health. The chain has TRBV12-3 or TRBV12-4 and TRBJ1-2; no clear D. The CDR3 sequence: CASSYTSTYGYTF. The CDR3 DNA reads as TGTGCCAGCAGCTATACCTCGACCTATGGCTACACCTTC.